The 7 T cell receptor beta chains below all came from one sample that was sequenced in a study of regulatory T cells in long-lasting Graves disease. CDR3 regions were amplified by Arm-PCR using iRepertoire HTBI primers to build TCR beta libraries. TCRdb used MiXCR to reprocess the multiplex PCR reads, holding one entry per CDR3 protein. The data contain a few hundred thousand distinct CDR3 sequences, approximately 18% of them singletons. Time point given: newly diagnosed GD, antithyroid drugs for less than 3 months. The TCR library was made from RNA that had been extracted from PBMCs in TRIzol. The same sample was also used in a study of T cells in Graves' hyperthyroidism and ophthalmopathy.

This specimen was peripheral blood mononuclear cells (PBMCs), taken at new diagnosis, from a patient treated with antithyroid drugs. The receptor set was obtained from a woman aged 25 to 45 with Graves disease.

This clonotype occurred many times. The chain is built from TRBV7-2 and TRBJ1-2; D is ambiguous. CDR1 and CDR2 (germline): SGHTA, FQGNSA. The V end lost 5 bases, the J end lost 4 bases, and 17 bases lay between the germline ends. The CDR3 length is 15 residues. Here the CDR3 reads CASSPFFSGSYGYTF. As DNA, the CDR3 is TGTGCCAGCAGCCCCTTTTTCTCTGGTAGCTATGGCTACACCTTC.

This clonotype was counted many times. This rearrangement joins TRBV27 to TRBJ2-5; D is perhaps TRBD2 (6 bases). The CDR3 is 16 residues long. Germline lookup yields CDR1 MNHEY and CDR2 SMNVEV (reference sequence). Trimming removed 3 bases at V and 2 bases at J, with 16 bases between. CDR3 sequence (DNA): TGTGCCAGCAGTTTCGGGGGTTTAGGGCCACAAGAGACCCAGTACTTC. Amino acids: CASSFGGLGPQETQYF.

The rearrangement uses TRBV7-2 and TRBJ2-7; D uncertain. Germline V gives CDR1 SGHTA, CDR2 FQGNSA. The CDR3 extends over 17 amino acids. The V end lost 1 base, the J end lost 1 base, and 17 bases lay between the germline ends. CDR3 coding DNA: TGTGCCAGCAGCTTAGTAGTGGGTGACCCCGGGTCCTACGAGCAGTACTTC. This encodes CASSLVVGDPGSYEQYF.

Many counts were recorded for this clonotype. The V and J genes are TRBV7-9 and TRBJ1-1; 7 nucleotides match TRBD1. The CDR3 covers 14 residues. Losses at the gene ends were 3 bases for V and 7 bases for J; bases not matched to a gene: 8. Germline CDR1 SEHNR, CDR2 FQNEAQ (reference sequence). CDR3 in amino acids: CASSLGTVGGEAFF. The DNA for the CDR3 is TGTGCCAGCAGCTTGGGGACAGTCGGAGGTGAAGCTTTCTTT. Full variable domain (remainder filled in from reference TRBV7-9 and TRBJ1-1): DTGVSQNPRHKITKRGQNVTFRCDPISEHNRLYWYRQTLGQGPEFLTYFQNEAQLEKSRLLSDRFSAERPKGSFSTLEIQRTEQGDSAMYLCASSLGTVGGEAFFGQGTRLTVV.

The sample holds many counts of this clonotype. The chain joins TRBV5-1 to TRBJ1-2; D is unresolved. The V end was cut by 2 bases, the J end by 7 bases, with 12 bases between. CDR3 length: 13 amino acids. Germline V lookup: CDR1 SGHRS, CDR2 YFSETQ. CDR3 protein: CASSFEFEGGYTF. The CDR3 coding sequence is TGCGCCAGCAGCTTTGAATTTGAGGGTGGCTACACCTTC.

The sample holds many counts of this clonotype. CDR3 DNA: TGTGCCAGCAGGACGGAGGGGAAGCCCCAGCATTTT. Protein sequence: CASRTEGKPQHF. V is TRBV6-1 and J is TRBJ1-5; tentatively, D is TRBD1 (5 bases). The CDR3 is 12 amino acids. V lost 6 bases, J lost 8 bases, and 11 bases lay in between. Germline V gives CDR1 MNHNS, CDR2 SASEGT.

Turning to this clonotype: A far larger clone is one base from this, pointing to a likely read error. J is TRBJ2-1 and V is TRBV5-5; 11 bases are a match to TRBD2. CDR3 length: 15 residues. The germline gives CDR1 SGHKS, CDR2 YYEKEE (reference sequence). CDR3 sequence: CASSHSGGVYNGQFF. In DNA, the CDR3 is TGTGCCAGCAGCCATAGCGGGGGGGTTTACAATGGGCAGTTCTTC. Based on the CDR3 plus reference TRBV5-5 and TRBJ2-1, the full variable domain is DAGVTQSPTHLIKTRGQQVTLRCSPISGHKSVSWYQQVLGQGPQFIFQYYEKEERGRGNFPDRFSARQFPNYSSELNVNALLLGDSALYLCASSHSGGVYNGQFFGPGTRLTVL.